A single sample gave rise to the 32 T cell receptor beta chains below, sequenced in a study of regulatory T cells in long-lasting Graves disease. CDR3-region Arm-PCR and iRepertoire HTBI primers produced the TCR beta libraries. MiXCR, run by TCRdb on the multiplex PCR reads, gives a single entry per CDR3 protein. The data contain more than 400,000 distinct CDR3 sequences, 16% of them singletons. Time point: newly diagnosed GD, antithyroid drugs for less than 3 months. There was RNA extracted from PBMCs, and the TCR library was made from it. This sample was also put to use in a study of T cells in Graves' hyperthyroidism and ophthalmopathy.

Here the sequenced sample was peripheral blood mononuclear cells (PBMCs), taken at new diagnosis, from a patient treated with antithyroid drugs. All receptors derive from a woman under 40 with Graves disease.

This clonotype was observed a handful of times. This chain joins TRBV7-2 and TRBJ1-3; 9 nucleotides line up with TRBD1. Germline loops: CDR1 SGHTA, CDR2 FQGNSA. After removal of 5 bases from V and 4 bases from J, the junction contained 12 bases not matched to a gene. The CDR3 is 17 residues long. CDR3 bases: TGTGCCAGCAGCCATAACATACAGGGGGCGAACGGAAACACCATATATTTT. Translating it yields CASSHNIQGANGNTIYF.

This clonotype has more than one count but fewer than ten. V usage is TRBV4-3 and J usage is TRBJ2-7, with D tentatively TRBD2 (7 bases). The CDR3 consists of 14 residues. CDR1 is LGHNA, CDR2 YSLEER, per germline. V lost 4 bases to trimming and J lost 2 bases, with 12 bases between them. CDR3 DNA sequence: TGCGCCAGCAGCCCAGGGAGGGGGGCCTACGAGCAGTACTTC. Translating gives CASSPGRGAYEQYF.

This clonotype was seen repeatedly, ten times or more. This sequence joins TRBV6-1 and TRBJ2-1; D might be TRBD2 (6 bases). The CDR3 covers 15 residues. V lost 7 bases and J lost 4, with 17 bases in between. Germline CDR1 is MNHNS and CDR2 is SASEGT. The CDR3 sequence is CASTLTRGNYNEQFF. For the CDR3, the DNA is TGTGCCAGCACACTGACTAGGGGCAATTACAATGAGCAGTTCTTC.

This clonotype was seen a handful of times. The chain is built from TRBV5-1 and TRBJ1-6, with D hard to call. CDR1 and CDR2 from the germline V gene are SGHRS and YFSETQ. Between the trimmed V and J ends, which lost 7 bases and 5 bases, there was a span of 7 bases. The CDR3 covers 12 residues. CDR3 in amino acids: CASALDNSPLHF. CDR3 nucleotides: TGCGCCAGCGCGTTGGATAATTCACCCCTCCACTTT.

This clonotype was counted many times. The gene calls are TRBV6-1 and TRBJ2-7; D is uncertain. Germline V gene data show CDR1 as MNHNS and CDR2 as SASEGT. CDR3 length: 13 residues. V dropped 8 bases and J dropped 3 bases, with 14 bases sitting between them. The CDR3 region is CASVEDFYYEQYF. In DNA, the CDR3 is TGTGCCAGCGTAGAAGACTTTTACTACGAGCAGTACTTC.

Regarding this clonotype: Given a much more abundant clone one base away, this may be a read error. The rearrangement uses TRBV20-1 and TRBJ2-7; 11 bases line up with TRBD2. The CDR3 sequence is 14 residues long. With V trimmed by 3 bases and J by 0 bases, 1 base remained unmatched. The germline CDR1 and CDR2 sequences are DFQATT and SNEGSKA (reference sequence). DNA for the CDR3: TGCAGTGCTAGCACTAGCGGGAGCTCCTACGAGCAGTACTTC. Its protein product is CSASTSGSSYEQYF.

This clonotype came up a few times. The chain links TRBV20-1 to TRBJ2-7; no definite D call. V dropped 0 bases and J dropped 7 bases, with 7 bases sitting between them. Germline CDR1 and CDR2: DFQATT and SNEGSKA (reference sequence). The CDR3 consists of 11 residues. CDR3 nucleotide sequence: TGCAGTGCTAGAGACATAGGGGAGCAGTACTTC. As protein: CSARDIGEQYF.

This clonotype was recorded many times. The chain joins TRBV18 to TRBJ2-3, with 7 bases that match TRBD1. CDR1 is KGHSH and CDR2 is LQKENI in the germline V gene. With V trimmed by 3 bases and J by 4 bases, 10 bases remained unmatched. This CDR3 has 16 amino acids. The CDR3 spells CASSPTPLQGADTQYF. The CDR3, as DNA: TGTGCCAGCTCACCTACCCCGCTGCAGGGGGCAGATACGCAGTATTTT.

The rearrangement uses TRBV4-3 and TRBJ2-1; no clear D. The V and J ends lost 2 bases and 12 bases respectively, with 11 bases between them. The length of the CDR3 is 12 residues. Germline loops: CDR1 LGHNA, CDR2 YSLEER. CDR3 in DNA: TGCGCCAGCAGCCAATCTATGAGTGTGCAGTTCTTC. Residues: CASSQSMSVQFF.

This clonotype was observed a handful of times. V gene TRBV19 combines with J gene TRBJ2-7; the match to TRBD1 covers 9 bases. The CDR3 runs to 14 residues. Germline V gene data show CDR1 as LNHDA and CDR2 as SQIVND (reference sequence). The ends lost 6 bases at V and 6 bases at J; junction bases unmatched: 9. Written as DNA, the CDR3 is TGTGCCAGTAGGTTGGGACAGGGAAACGGCGAGCAGTACTTC. This gives the protein CASRLGQGNGEQYF.

Ten or more counts support this clonotype. V and J are TRBV2 and TRBJ1-2, with D possibly matching TRBD1 (6 bases). The CDR3 totals 14 residues. Between the trimmed V and J ends, which lost 6 bases and 2 bases, there was a span of 13 bases. CDR1 SNHLY and CDR2 FYNNEI come from the germline V gene. In nucleotides, the CDR3 is TGTGCCAGCAGCCCCCCAGGGGCAAACTATGGCTACACCTTC. It translates to CASSPPGANYGYTF.

This clonotype was found many times. This chain links TRBV18 with TRBJ2-1; 10 bases are a match to TRBD2. CDR1 and CDR2 (germline): KGHSH, LQKENI. The CDR3 is 14 residues long. The junction had 3 bases not matched to a gene; V was cut back by 3 bases and J by 7 bases. The CDR3 sequence: CASSPSSGSNEQFF. In nucleotides, the CDR3 is TGTGCCAGCTCACCGTCTAGCGGGAGTAATGAGCAGTTCTTC. The variable domain in full, completed from reference TRBV18 and TRBJ2-1, reads NAGVMQNPRHLVRRRGQEARLRCSPMKGHSHVYWYRQLPEEGLKFMVYLQKENIIDESGMPKERFSAEFPKEGPSILRIQQVVRGDSAAYFCASSPSSGSNEQFFGPGTRLTVL.

This clonotype was seen many times. Here the CDR3 reads CASQLRPEEQYF. CDR3 in DNA: TGTGCCAGCCAGCTTAGGCCGGAAGAGCAGTACTTC. The chain has TRBV2 and TRBJ2-7; D gene unclear. This CDR3 contains 12 residues. Germline V CDR1 and CDR2: SNHLY, FYNNEI. Trimming shortened V by 8 bases and J by 7 bases, and 15 bases separated the two germline ends.

There are many counts of this clonotype. This sequence joins TRBV11-2 and TRBJ1-1, with a weak D call TRBD1 (5 bases). Per germline, CDR1 SGHAT and CDR2 FQNNGV. CDR3 length equals 22 residues. Trimming removed 5 bases from V and 0 bases from J, with 34 bases in between. CDR3 sequence reads: CASSPHVGRETRRSRMNTEAFF. For the CDR3, the DNA is TGTGCCAGCAGCCCGCACGTGGGACGGGAGACTCGTCGCTCCCGGATGAACACTGAAGCTTTCTTT.

This clonotype was observed a few times. A much bigger clone sits one base away, suggesting this may be a read error. The chain is built from TRBV12-3 or TRBV12-4 and TRBJ2-1, with 8 bases identical to TRBD1. The CDR3 sequence is 13 residues long. The trim removed 3 bases at V and 8 bases at J, leaving 3 bases unmatched. CDR3 sequence: CASSLARGHEQFF. CDR3 bases: TGTGCCAGCAGTTTGGCCAGGGGGCATGAGCAGTTCTTC.

V and J are TRBV19 and TRBJ2-6, with D perhaps TRBD1 (6 bases). CDR1 and CDR2 (germline): LNHDA, SQIVND (reference sequence). The V end lost 4 bases, the J end lost 1 base, and 11 bases lay between the germline ends. This CDR3 region has 16 residues. CDR3 protein: CASSRETGSGANVLTF. CDR3 nucleotide sequence: TGTGCCAGTAGTAGAGAAACAGGGTCTGGGGCCAACGTCCTGACTTTC.

This clonotype has ten or more counts. The chain uses TRBV5-1 and TRBJ2-7, with D perhaps TRBD1 or TRBD2 (5 bases each). Germline CDR1 and CDR2: SGHRS and YFSETQ. This CDR3 is built from 16 residues. The germline V and J ends were trimmed by 3 bases and 0 bases, with 16 bases remaining between them. CDR3 coding DNA: TGCGCCAGCAGCTCCGACCAGGGTGGGAGCTCCTACGAGCAGTACTTC. Translation gives CASSSDQGGSSYEQYF.

This clonotype was found many times. This chain joins TRBV6-2 or TRBV6-3 and TRBJ2-1; TRBD2 agrees at 12 bases. V lost 6 bases, J lost 5 bases, and 8 bases stayed unmatched. This CDR3 has 16 residues. Per germline, CDR1 MNHEY and CDR2 SVGEGT. The CDR3 region is CASRRRTSGMDNEQFF. The CDR3, as DNA: TGTGCCAGCAGAAGACGGACTAGCGGGATGGACAATGAGCAGTTCTTC.

This clonotype was seen at least ten times. This chain connects TRBV6-1 to TRBJ1-1; possibly TRBD1 for D (5 bases). V was shortened by 8 bases and J by 5 bases, with 6 bases between the two germline ends. Germline V gene data show CDR1 as MNHNS and CDR2 as SASEGT. There are 10 residues in the CDR3. CDR3: CASGATEAFF. CDR3 coding DNA: TGTGCCAGCGGGGCAACTGAAGCTTTCTTT.

This chain joins TRBV7-2 and TRBJ1-5, with TRBD1 matching over 9 bases. This CDR3 has 15 residues. From germline, CDR1 is SGHTA and CDR2 FQGNSA. Germline trimming cut 3 bases from V and 4 bases from J; bases unmatched to any gene: 4. The CDR3 spells CASSFLGTGNQPQHF. The CDR3, as DNA: TGTGCCAGCAGCTTCTTAGGGACAGGGAATCAGCCCCAGCATTTT.

This clonotype was seen at least ten times. This chain links TRBV28 with TRBJ2-7, with D possibly matching TRBD1 (6 bases). Trimming cost V 5 bases and J 2 bases, with 10 bases left between them. The CDR3 runs to 13 residues. The V gene's germline CDR1 is MDHEN and CDR2 SYDVKM. This CDR3 is CASSPRTAYEQYF. CDR3 nucleotides: TGTGCCAGCAGTCCCAGGACAGCCTACGAGCAGTACTTC.

Notes on this clonotype: A much bigger clone sits one base away, suggesting this may be a read error. This chain links TRBV24-1 with TRBJ1-1; possibly TRBD1 for D (5 bases). This CDR3 is 15 amino acids long. Germline CDR1 is KGHDR and CDR2 is SFDVKD. The CDR3 DNA reads as TGTGCCACCAGTGATTCCCAGGGAATGAACACTGAAACTTTCTTT. As protein: CATSDSQGMNTETFF.

This clonotype was counted at least ten times. V usage is TRBV28 and J usage is TRBJ2-7; a possible D gene is TRBD1 (6 bases). There are 12 residues in the CDR3. Trimming removed 7 bases at V and 3 bases at J, with 10 bases between. Germline assignment: CDR1 MDHEN and CDR2 SYDVKM. This CDR3 reads CASKEQGYEQYF. The CDR3 DNA sequence: TGTGCCAGCAAAGAACAGGGCTACGAGCAGTACTTC.

The V call is TRBV12-3 or TRBV12-4, the J call TRBJ2-1; 7 positions agree with TRBD1. Trimming at V came to 7 bases and at J to 6 bases, leaving 15 bases not matched to a gene. The CDR3 totals 16 residues. The CDR3 reads CASTRRGFDPTNEQFF. For the CDR3, the DNA is TGTGCCAGCACTCGCAGGGGGTTTGACCCTACCAATGAGCAGTTCTTC.

This clonotype was recorded at least ten times. The chain employs TRBV6-2 or TRBV6-3 and TRBJ2-2; D is unclear. This CDR3 spans 11 amino acids. Germline V gene sequence: CDR1 MNHEY, CDR2 SVGEGT. V lost 6 bases to trimming and J lost 2 bases, with 1 base between them. The CDR3 spells CASSNTGELFF. The CDR3 nucleotides read TGTGCCAGCAGCAACACCGGGGAGCTGTTTTTT.

This clonotype was counted at least ten times. V is TRBV4-1 and J is TRBJ1-5, with D tentatively TRBD1 (5 bases). Deletions cut 4 bases from V and 0 bases from J, with 13 bases between. Per germline, CDR1 MGHRA and CDR2 YSYEKL. This CDR3 region has 16 residues. CDR3 residues: CASSLMPGYSNQPQHF. Here the CDR3 DNA reads TGCGCCAGCAGCCTCATGCCAGGGTATAGCAATCAGCCCCAGCATTTT.

The chain combines TRBV11-2 with TRBJ2-1, with 11 bases that match TRBD2. The ends lost 5 bases at V and 8 bases at J; junction bases unmatched: 8. The CDR3 extends over 15 amino acids. Germline V gene lookup returns CDR1 SGHAT and CDR2 FQNNGV. CDR3 region: CASSLSGRAGYEQFF. The CDR3, as DNA: TGTGCCAGCAGCCTTAGCGGGAGGGCCGGTTATGAGCAGTTCTTC.

At least ten counts were recorded for this clonotype. This chain joins TRBV19 and TRBJ1-5; 10 bases align to TRBD1. Looked up from germline, CDR1 is LNHDA and CDR2 is SQIVND (reference sequence). The trim removed 4 bases at V and 1 base at J, leaving 7 bases unmatched. The CDR3 contains 17 residues. CDR3 bases: TGTGCCAGTAGTAGAAGACAGGGGGCGCGGAGCAATCAGCCCCAGCATTTT. Translating gives CASSRRQGARSNQPQHF.

The chain carries TRBV7-2 and TRBJ1-2, with 8 nucleotides matching TRBD1. With 5 bases clipped from V and 0 bases from J, the junction kept 5 bases outside the gene matches. CDR3 length: 15 amino acids. Germline loops: CDR1 SGHTA, CDR2 FQGNSA. The CDR3 is CASSTQQGANYGYTF. In DNA form, the CDR3 reads TGTGCCAGCAGCACACAACAGGGGGCTAACTATGGCTACACCTTC.

This clonotype was observed at least ten times. J is TRBJ1-2 and V is TRBV28; possible D gene TRBD1, 5 bases. The CDR3 runs 13 residues. The germline V gene has CDR1 MDHEN and CDR2 SYDVKM. The germline V and J ends were trimmed by 6 bases and 7 bases, with 15 bases remaining between them. The CDR3 protein is CASRRGGVGGYTF. In DNA, the CDR3 is TGTGCCAGCAGGCGTGGAGGGGTAGGTGGCTACACCTTC.

This clonotype has ten or more counts. The V and J genes are TRBV7-9 and TRBJ2-7; perhaps TRBD1 as D (5 bases). The length of the CDR3 is 15 residues. V was trimmed by 5 bases and J by 0 bases, leaving 14 bases between them. The germline V gene has CDR1 SEHNR and CDR2 FQNEAQ (reference sequence). The CDR3 spells CASSPPGWSSYEQYF. Here the CDR3 DNA reads TGTGCCAGCAGCCCACCAGGGTGGAGCTCCTACGAGCAGTACTTC.

The rearrangement uses TRBV18 and TRBJ2-2; the D is unclear. Germline assignment: CDR1 KGHSH and CDR2 LQKENI. The CDR3 totals 16 residues. V was trimmed by 2 bases and J by 2 bases, leaving 12 bases between them. The CDR3 is CASSPFSVENTGELFF. CDR3 DNA sequence: TGTGCCAGCTCACCATTTTCCGTGGAAAACACCGGGGAGCTGTTTTTT.